Below, 6 T cell receptor beta chains from the same sample are listed, as sequenced in a study of T-cell memory formation after mild COVID-19. A single record per CDR3 protein comes from TCRdb applying MiXCR to the 5' RACE reads. This table holds 400,000 to 500,000 distinct CDR3 sequences, about 24% found once. What was sequenced was PBMCs or a T cell subset sorted from them (not recorded which). The receptors derive from an adult woman who had mild COVID-19 (a few samples of this study predate the infection). Cell type and time point are not known.

The rearrangement links TRBV7-2 to TRBJ2-3; D remains ambiguous. There are 12 residues in the CDR3. CDR1 is SGHTA and CDR2 is FQGNSA in the germline V gene. V was pared by 1 base and J by 4 bases, with 3 bases between. CDR3 nucleotides: TGTGCCAGCAGCTTAGAACCAGATACGCAGTATTTT. It is translated as CASSLEPDTQYF.

This chain links TRBV5-1 with TRBJ2-1; D unresolved. The CDR3 contains 15 residues. The germline CDR1 and CDR2 sequences are SGHRS and YFSETQ. Trimming took 1 base from V and 0 from J, leaving 8 bases between them. The CDR3 nucleotides are TGCGCCAGCAGCTTGTACAGTAGCTCCTACAATGAGCAGTTCTTC. Translated: CASSLYSSSYNEQFF.

This chain connects TRBV15 to TRBJ2-5; possibly TRBD2 for D (7 bases). V was cut by 1 base and J by 5 bases, with 14 bases left in between. This CDR3 is 15 amino acids long. Per the germline V gene, CDR1 is LNHNV and CDR2 is YYDKDF (reference sequence). Here the CDR3 reads CATSRAGGATETQYF. In DNA form, the CDR3 reads TGTGCCACCAGCAGAGCGGGGGGCGCCACGGAGACCCAGTACTTC. The whole variable domain, remainder taken from reference TRBV15 and TRBJ2-5, is DAMVIQNPRYQVTQFGKPVTLSCSQTLNHNVMYWYQQKSSQAPKLLFHYYDKDFNNEADTPDNFQSRRPNTSFCFLDIRSPGLGDTAMYLCATSRAGGATETQYFGPGTRLLVL.

This clonotype occurred a few times. The chain carries TRBV5-1 and TRBJ1-2, with D unresolved. Trimming left V 0 bases short and J 5 bases short, with 5 bases between. The CDR3 contains 12 residues. CDR1 and CDR2 (germline): SGHRS, YFSETQ. CDR3 sequence: CASSLERYGYTF. The CDR3 DNA sequence: TGCGCCAGCAGCTTGGAGCGATATGGCTACACCTTC. Combining the CDR3 with reference TRBV5-1 and TRBJ1-2 gives the whole variable domain KAGVTQTPRYLIKTRGQQVTLSCSPISGHRSVSWYQQTPGQGLQFLFEYFSETQRNKGNFPGRFSGRQFSNSRSEMNVSTLELGDSALYLCASSLERYGYTFGSGTRLTVV.

This chain uses TRBV25-1 with TRBJ1-2; D unclear. The CDR3 loop spans 16 amino acids. Germline V lookup: CDR1 MGHDK, CDR2 SYGVNS. Trimming left V 6 bases short and J 7 bases short, with 24 bases between. The CDR3 loop is CASSSRGSAAASGYTF. The CDR3 nucleotides are TGTGCCAGCAGCTCCCGAGGTAGTGCGGCCGCGAGTGGCTACACCTTC.

The V call is TRBV2, the J call TRBJ2-1; 14 nucleotides match TRBD2. Germline CDR1 reads SNHLY; CDR2 reads FYNNEI. Trimming cost V 6 bases and J 2 bases; bases outside gene matches: 3. The CDR3 runs to 16 residues. The CDR3 DNA reads TGTGCCAGCAGGGGGACTAGCGGGGGACCCTACAATGAGCAGTTCTTC. It is translated as CASRGTSGGPYNEQFF.